This T cell receptor (beta chain) appears in the sequencing data of a study of molecular identifiers for immune sequencing clone quantification. Germline assignment: CDR1 SGHDT and CDR2 YYEEEE. With 3 bases clipped from V and 7 bases from J, the junction kept 11 bases outside the gene matches. This CDR3 contains 16 residues. This clonotype has just a few counts. In TCRdb, the PCR reads were re-called with MiXCR into one record per CDR3 protein. The sample carries approximately 590,000 distinct CDR3 sequences, roughly 25% recorded once. The receptor comes from a human donor in good health. Some libraries in this study had Jurkat cell RNA spiked in. The chain recombines TRBV5-6 with TRBJ2-1; 9 bases agree with TRBD1. Sequencing used naive CD8+ T cells from blood, with Jurkat cell RNA spiked in. Subset defined: FACS-sorted CD8+CD4-CCR7+CD45RA+ naive T cells. The CDR3 loop is CASSSPGTGQKNEQFF. Written as DNA, the CDR3 is TGTGCCAGCAGCTCACCCGGGACAGGGCAGAAGAATGAGCAGTTCTTC.